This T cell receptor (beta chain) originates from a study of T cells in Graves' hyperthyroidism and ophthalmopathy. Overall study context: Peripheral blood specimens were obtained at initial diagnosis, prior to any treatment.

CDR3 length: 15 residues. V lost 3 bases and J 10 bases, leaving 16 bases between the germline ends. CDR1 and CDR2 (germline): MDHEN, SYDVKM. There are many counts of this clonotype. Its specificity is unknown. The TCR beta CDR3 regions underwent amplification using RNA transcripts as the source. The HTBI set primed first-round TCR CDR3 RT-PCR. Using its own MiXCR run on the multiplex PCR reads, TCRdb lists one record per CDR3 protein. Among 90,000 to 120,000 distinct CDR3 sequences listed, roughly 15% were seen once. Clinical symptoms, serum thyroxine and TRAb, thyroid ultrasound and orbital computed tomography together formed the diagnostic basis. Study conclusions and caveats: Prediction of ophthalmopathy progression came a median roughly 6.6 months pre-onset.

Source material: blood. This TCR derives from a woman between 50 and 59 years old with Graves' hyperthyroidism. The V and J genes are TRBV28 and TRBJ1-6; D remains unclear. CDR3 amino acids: CASSFVHFPKSPLHF. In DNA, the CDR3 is TGTGCCAGCAGTTTTGTCCATTTCCCTAAGTCACCCCTCCACTTT.